This T cell receptor (beta chain) was documented in a study of Ad26.COV2.S vaccination and SARS-CoV-2 variants. The CDR3 runs to 15 residues. Trimming shortened V by 0 bases and J by 4 bases, and 14 bases separated the two germline ends. Germline V gene data show CDR1 as GTSNPN and CDR2 as SVGIG (reference sequence). Treatment in this sample: approximately 18 received Ad26.COV2.S at low or high dose, single or two shots; a few received placebo; per-sample allocation not given. Day 63 after the first vaccine or placebo injection was the time point for sampling. Clones were read by immunoSEQ multiplex PCR, and TCRdb kept only the in-frame ones, dropping some. The sample holds around 320,000 clones, just over 85% seen once.

The TCR originated in a person aged 18-65 years who received the Ad26.COV2.S COVID-19 vaccine or a placebo. The source was peripheral blood, collected in a trial of Ad26.COV2.S vaccine versus placebo. This chain connects TRBV30 to TRBJ2-3; tentative D call: TRBD2 (5 bases). The CDR3 loop is CAWSVGLAAADTQYF. CDR3 DNA sequence: TGTGCCTGGAGTGTTGGGCTAGCAGCTGCAGATACGCAGTATTTT.